This TCR beta chain was recorded in a study of T cell repertoires in cytomegalovirus infection. Turning to the study itself: Both recently identified HLA-C-restricted and well-studied HLA-B-restricted CMV epitopes were used in the study. Both a matching HLA type and CMV infection were indicated by public TCR beta signatures.

Concerning this clonotype: Its antigen is as yet unknown.

TCRdb recomputed calls from the reads with MiXCR, one row per CDR3 protein. The sample has a few hundred thousand distinct CDR3 sequences, about 40% seen once. Study results and limitations: Predominance within the ex vivo response was attributable to HLA-C-restricted CMV-specific TCR beta clonotypes. Based on cumulative public TCR beta family frequency, carriers of CMV plus the relevant HLA were identified.

The material was cultured PBMCs, obtained from culture after CMV antigen stimulation. The TCR was taken from a human donor in good health (CMV status not recorded). Some clones in this sample may be carry-over from other donors' samples.

DNA for the CDR3: TGTGCCAGCAGTGATATGAGGGGCACTGAAGCTTTCTTT. Its translation is CASSDMRGTEAFF. The chain has TRBV2 and TRBJ1-1, with D tentatively TRBD1 (5 bases). The CDR3 length is 13 residues. Trimming took 3 bases from V and 4 from J, leaving 9 bases between them. From germline, CDR1 is SNHLY and CDR2 FYNNEI. Using reference TRBV2 and TRBJ1-1 for the parts outside the CDR3, the full variable domain is EPEVTQTPSHQVTQMGQEVILRCVPISNHLYFYWYRQILGQKVEFLVSFYNNEISEKSEIFDDQFSVERPDGSNFTLKIRSTKLEDSAMYFCASSDMRGTEAFFGQGTRLTVV.